This T cell receptor (beta chain) was found in a study of glioma-infiltrating T cells after dendritic cell vaccination. General observations from the study: No direct clonality-survival link was found; a diverse polyclonal response may matter.

The V gene's germline CDR1 is SGHTA and CDR2 FQGTGA. After removal of 2 bases from V and 4 bases from J, the junction contained 3 bases not matched to a gene. This CDR3 region has 14 residues. The primer mix had 60 V beta and 13 J beta primers. Measured with immunoSEQ multiplex PCR; TCRdb has only the in-frame clones, and not every one. The sample yields under 130,000 clones, 81% seen once. Worth noting for this clone: Antigen unknown.

The receptor comes from a human donor with glioblastoma. The gene calls are TRBV7-3 and TRBJ1-2; 8 bases match TRBD1. Source: blood, taken before dendritic cell vaccination. CDR3: CASSLRTGSYGYTF. The CDR3 nucleotides read TGTGCCAGCAGCTTACGGACAGGGTCCTATGGCTACACCTTC.